These T cell receptor beta chains were read from a single sample in a study of Graves' ophthalmopathy and Graves' hyperthyroidism. TCRdb re-analysed the multiplex PCR reads in MiXCR, keeping a single row per CDR3 protein. The sample includes 400,000 to 450,000 distinct CDR3 sequences, around 20% of them seen just once. Sequenced: peripheral blood. Receptors originate from a woman between 18 and 29 years old with stable Graves' hyperthyroidism. Each CDR3 is given with its conserved first and last residue. D genes are given only for firm matches. Clone size is shown for a subset of rows, as once, few, many or a class of expanded clone.

clone_size: few
j_call: TRBJ2-7
d_call: -
v_call: TRBV5-4
cdr3_nt: TGTGCCAGCAGCTCCGATCCGGGACCCTACGAGCAGTACTTC
cdr3_aa: CASSSDPGPYEQYF

clone_size: many
j_call: TRBJ1-2
d_call: -
v_call: TRBV6-2/TRBV6-3
cdr3_nt: TGTGCCAGCAGTTACTCGTCGGAAAGCCATGGCTACACCTTC
cdr3_aa: CASSYSSESHGYTF

clone_size: many
j_call: TRBJ2-7
d_call: -
v_call: TRBV7-2
cdr3_nt: TGTGCCAGCAGCTTAGTTGCAGTAACCTACGAGCAGTACTTC
cdr3_aa: CASSLVAVTYEQYF

clone_size: once
j_call: TRBJ1-1
d_call: -
v_call: TRBV4-2
cdr3_nt: TGTGCCAGCAGCCACGCCGACCTGGACACTGAAGCTTTCTTT
cdr3_aa: CASSHADLDTEAFF

clone_size: once
j_call: TRBJ2-7
d_call: -
v_call: TRBV20-1
cdr3_nt: TGCAGTGCTAAGTTGGCTAGTGGTGGTGGCGAGCAGTACTTC
cdr3_aa: CSAKLASGGGEQYF

clone_size: -
j_call: TRBJ1-1
d_call: TRBD1
v_call: TRBV20-1
cdr3_nt: TGCAGTGCTAGAATCTGGGACAGGGATACTGAAGCTTTCTTT
cdr3_aa: CSARIWDRDTEAFF

clone_size: many
j_call: TRBJ2-5
d_call: -
v_call: TRBV7-2
cdr3_nt: TGTGCCAGCAGCCCCCAGAGGGGGGCAGGGCAAGAGACCCAGTACTTC
cdr3_aa: CASSPQRGAGQETQYF

clone_size: many
j_call: TRBJ1-2
d_call: -
v_call: TRBV4-1
cdr3_nt: TGCGCCAGCAGTCAAGTAGGGGGGATTGGGCCCCATTATGGCTACACCTTC
cdr3_aa: CASSQVGGIGPHYGYTF

clone_size: many
j_call: TRBJ2-5
d_call: -
v_call: TRBV6-5
cdr3_nt: TGTGCCAGCAGTTACGCGCGTTGGTCGACCCAGTACTTC
cdr3_aa: CASSYARWSTQYF

clone_size: many
j_call: TRBJ2-7
d_call: -
v_call: TRBV7-2
cdr3_nt: TGTGCCAGCAGCTTAGAGGGTTGGAGTGAGCAGTACTTC
cdr3_aa: CASSLEGWSEQYF

clone_size: -
j_call: TRBJ2-7
d_call: -
v_call: TRBV12-3/TRBV12-4
cdr3_nt: TGTGCCAGTTCAACAGGGTTTGGCGAGCAGTACTTC
cdr3_aa: CASSTGFGEQYF

clone_size: few
j_call: TRBJ2-5
d_call: -
v_call: TRBV6-1
cdr3_nt: TGTGCCAGCCAGAGACCCCAAGAGACCCAGTACTTC
cdr3_aa: CASQRPQETQYF

clone_size: many
j_call: TRBJ1-5
d_call: -
v_call: TRBV6-2/TRBV6-3
cdr3_nt: TGTGCCAGCAGTTACAGGGTTACAAGCAATCAGCCCCAGCATTTT
cdr3_aa: CASSYRVTSNQPQHF

clone_size: many
j_call: TRBJ1-1
d_call: -
v_call: TRBV28
cdr3_nt: TGTGCCAGCAGCCCGGACGGAGCCCCTCGAGCTTTCTTT
cdr3_aa: CASSPDGAPRAFF

clone_size: -
j_call: TRBJ2-7
d_call: TRBD2
v_call: TRBV12-3/TRBV12-4
cdr3_nt: TGTGCCAGCAGTTTATCACGGGAGGCCTCCTACGAGCAGTACTTC
cdr3_aa: CASSLSREASYEQYF